One sample yielded the 16 T cell receptor beta chains listed below, sequenced in a study of cytomegalovirus exposure and HLA in healthy donors. A multiplex PCR was run with 60 Vbeta primers and 13 Jbeta primers. Profiling relied on immunoSEQ multiplex PCR, and the TCRdb table lists in-frame clones only, not all of them. Counted here are 95,000 to 150,000 clones, over 60% occurring once; the ten biggest clones make up about 3.3%. The sample comprised PBMCs. The receptors shown here come from a woman in her twenties or thirties in good health and CMV-seropositive.

The rearrangement joins TRBV4-1 to TRBJ2-4; D possibly corresponds to TRBD1 (6 bases). V was clipped by 0 bases and J by 0 bases, with 12 bases between them. The CDR3 totals 17 residues. Germline V gene sequence: CDR1 MGHRA, CDR2 YSYEKL. The CDR3 DNA is TGCGCCAGCAGCCAAGATCAGGGACAAGAAGCCAAAAACATTCAGTACTTC. Amino acid sequence: CASSQDQGQEAKNIQYF.

The V gene is TRBV21-1, the J gene TRBJ1-6; the D segment call TRBD1 is taken from the table without a DNA check. TRBV21-1 is a pseudogene. CDR3 size: 19 residues. Written as DNA, the CDR3 is TGTGCCAGCAGCCCCCCGGGCAGGGGCCAGGGTGCCTATAATTCACCCCTCCACTTT. Protein sequence: CASSPPGRGQGAYNSPLHF.

This sequence joins TRBV7-9 and TRBJ1-1; D is uncertain. Trimming removed 1 base from V and 10 bases from J, with 10 bases in between. The CDR3 covers 12 residues. Germline V gene sequence: CDR1 SEHNR, CDR2 FQNEAQ (reference sequence). The CDR3 spells CASSLGLVGAFF. The CDR3 coding sequence is TGTGCCAGCAGCTTAGGACTTGTGGGAGCTTTCTTT.

J is TRBJ2-7 and V is TRBV27; tentative D call: TRBD1 (5 bases). The V end was cut by 3 bases, the J end by 2 bases, with 17 bases between. This CDR3 region has 16 residues. The germline V gene has CDR1 MNHEY and CDR2 SMNVEV (reference sequence). The CDR3 is CASSLVIGQGTYEQYF. The CDR3 DNA reads as TGTGCCAGCAGTTTGGTAATTGGTCAGGGAACCTACGAGCAGTACTTC.

The J gene is TRBJ2-1, the V gene TRBV4-2; 10 bases line up with TRBD2. The CDR3 extends over 17 amino acids. The V segment lost 4 bases and the J segment 9 bases; nucleotides outside the gene matches: 15. CDR1 is LGHNA, CDR2 YNFKEQ, per germline. CDR3 loop: CASSPGEGSGGVGEQFF. The DNA of the CDR3 is TGTGCCAGCAGCCCGGGTGAGGGCAGCGGGGGGGTAGGTGAGCAGTTCTTC.

The genes are TRBV4-1 and TRBJ2-7; 7 bases are a match to TRBD1. Germline values: CDR1 MGHRA, CDR2 YSYEKL. The CDR3 runs to 15 residues. Losses at the gene ends were 0 bases for V and 5 bases for J; bases not matched to a gene: 7. Written as DNA, the CDR3 is TGCGCCAGCAGCCAAGATTGGGGACAGATCAACGAGCAGTACTTC. Its translation: CASSQDWGQINEQYF.

This clone was observed a few times. This sequence joins TRBV28 and TRBJ2-7; TRBD1 matches 9 bases. J was trimmed by 1 base and V by 5 bases; bases with no gene match: 6. CDR1 is MDHEN, CDR2 SYDVKM, per germline. CDR3 length: 15 amino acids. In DNA, the CDR3 is TGTGCCAGCAGTGTAGACAGGGGGGGGTCCTACGAGCAGTACTTC. It translates to CASSVDRGGSYEQYF.

This clone is a singleton in its sample. V and J are TRBV4-1 and TRBJ1-4, with D perhaps TRBD1 (6 bases). The CDR3 is 15 residues long. The germline CDR1 and CDR2 sequences are MGHRA and YSYEKL. Trimming stripped 3 bases from V and 6 bases from J, with 14 bases between. CDR3 amino acids: CASSQQRGADEKLFF. The CDR3 region has the DNA TGCGCCAGCAGCCAGCAACGGGGGGCGGATGAAAAACTGTTTTTT.

Only one count was recorded for this clone. The chain carries TRBV2 and TRBJ2-1; D is possibly TRBD1 (5 bases). Germline V gives CDR1 SNHLY, CDR2 FYNNEI. V shed 3 bases and J shed 7 bases, with 16 bases lying between them. This CDR3 region has 15 residues. The CDR3 loop reads CASSEIGAPSNEQFF. CDR3 in DNA: TGTGCCAGCAGTGAGATAGGGGCCCCGTCTAATGAGCAGTTCTTC.

The chain uses TRBV19 and TRBJ2-3; 11 bases map to TRBD2. The length of the CDR3 is 16 residues. V gave up 6 bases and J gave up 6 bases; unmatched junction bases: 11. The germline gives CDR1 LNHDA, CDR2 SQIVND (reference sequence). The DNA of the CDR3 is TGTGCCAGTAGGCGGACTAGCGGGCTTACTCGGGATACGCAGTATTTT. This encodes CASRRTSGLTRDTQYF.

This clone was seen once. The chain couples TRBV6-5 to TRBJ1-4, with D unresolved. CDR3 length: 14 amino acids. Germline V gives CDR1 MNHEY, CDR2 SVGAGI. Trimming shortened V by 0 bases and J by 8 bases, and 10 bases separated the two germline ends. CDR3 sequence (DNA): TGTGCCAGCAGTTACTCGAGGGCGGGGGAAAAACTGTTTTTT. Translated: CASSYSRAGEKLFF.

In this sample, this clone turned up once. The chain carries TRBV5-5 and TRBJ1-5; maybe TRBD1 (5 bases). Deletions cut 2 bases from V and 2 bases from J, with 11 bases between. The germline gives CDR1 SGHKS, CDR2 YYEKEE (reference sequence). The CDR3 consists of 15 residues. For the CDR3, the DNA is TGTGCCAGCAGCTTCCAAGGGGAAGGCAATCAGCCCCAGCATTTT. It codes for CASSFQGEGNQPQHF.

V is TRBV2 and J is TRBJ1-2; tentatively, D is TRBD1 (5 bases). The CDR3 is made up of 15 amino acids. Germline assignment: CDR1 SNHLY and CDR2 FYNNEI. V lost 0 bases and J lost 5, with 13 bases in between. The CDR3 loop is CASSEAEEGPYGYTF. CDR3 sequence (DNA): TGTGCCAGCAGTGAAGCTGAGGAGGGACCATATGGCTACACCTTC.

The chain recombines TRBV5-5 with TRBJ1-6; the match to TRBD1 covers 10 bases. The CDR3 is 15 amino acids. The junction had 5 bases not matched to a gene; V was cut back by 4 bases and J by 7 bases. Germline V CDR1 and CDR2: SGHKS, YYEKEE (reference sequence). Here the CDR3 DNA reads TGTGCCAGCAGCGGAGGGACAGGGGAGAATTCACCCCTCCACTTT. Translating gives CASSGGTGENSPLHF.

This clone has a handful of counts. The chain uses TRBV18 and TRBJ2-2; D may be TRBD1 (6 bases). The germline V gene encodes CDR1 KGHSH and CDR2 LQKENI. The CDR3 sequence is 14 residues long. Deletions cut 4 bases from V and 5 bases from J, with 11 bases between. CDR3 sequence (DNA): TGTGCCAGCTCACGACTACAGGGTACCGGGGAGCTGTTTTTT. As protein: CASSRLQGTGELFF.

The chain links TRBV10-3 to TRBJ1-4; 7 bases line up with TRBD1. The CDR3 extends over 13 amino acids. Losses at the gene ends were 10 bases for V and 4 bases for J; bases not matched to a gene: 6. Per the germline V gene, CDR1 is ENHRY and CDR2 is SYGVKD. CDR3 protein: CATGGTLNEKLFF. The CDR3 DNA sequence: TGTGCCACAGGGGGGACCCTTAATGAAAAACTGTTTTTT.